These 25 T cell receptor beta chains came from one sample sequenced in a study of cytomegalovirus exposure and HLA in healthy donors. The PCR was carried out with 60 Vbeta primers and 13 Jbeta primers. TCRdb's table, derived via immunoSEQ multiplex PCR, lists solely in-frame clones and lacks some. The table shows fewer than 250,000 clones, with roughly four fifths occurring only once. The sequenced sample consisted of PBMCs. All receptors come from a woman aged 45-60 years in good health and CMV-seropositive.

V and J are TRBV7-2 and TRBJ2-5, with 11 bases matching TRBD2. CDR1 is SGHTA and CDR2 is FQGNSA in the germline V gene. Germline trimming cut 4 bases from V and 1 base from J; bases unmatched to any gene: 5. The CDR3 is 16 residues long. The CDR3 loop reads CASSSRLAGTQETQYF. The CDR3 nucleotides are TGTGCCAGCAGCTCTAGACTAGCGGGGACCCAAGAGACCCAGTACTTC.

The chain carries TRBV9 and TRBJ2-3; TRBD2 might be the D (6 bases). Germline V gene lookup returns CDR1 SGDLS and CDR2 YYNGEE. V was shortened by 4 bases and J by 0 bases, with 9 bases between the two germline ends. The CDR3 has 14 amino acids. The chain's CDR3 is CASSSRGSTDTQYF. In DNA, the CDR3 is TGTGCCAGCAGCTCCCGGGGGAGCACAGATACGCAGTATTTT.

The chain uses TRBV18 and TRBJ1-2, with D uncertain. V was clipped by 3 bases and J by 8 bases, with 13 bases between them. The length of the CDR3 is 13 residues. In germline, CDR1 is KGHSH, CDR2 LQKENI. CDR3 in amino acids: CASSPSGERGYTF. The CDR3 DNA follows: TGTGCCAGCTCACCGTCCGGGGAGAGGGGCTACACCTTC.

The CDR3 sequence is CASSFSGGAFNEQFF. The CDR3 bases are TGTGCCAGCAGCTTTAGCGGGGGGGCCTTTAATGAGCAGTTCTTC. The chain is built from TRBV5-4 and TRBJ2-1, with 11 bases matching TRBD2. The germline V gene encodes CDR1 SGHNT and CDR2 YYREEE (reference sequence). After removal of 2 bases from V and 7 bases from J, the junction contained 5 bases not matched to a gene. The CDR3 runs to 15 residues.

This chain connects TRBV30 to TRBJ1-3; D not certain. V lost 0 bases, J lost 0 bases, and 6 bases lay in between. Per germline, CDR1 GTSNPN and CDR2 SVGIG (reference sequence). The CDR3 consists of 14 residues. The CDR3 reads CAWSVAGSGNTIYF. The CDR3 region has the DNA TGTGCCTGGAGTGTAGCCGGCTCTGGAAACACCATATATTTT.

This rearrangement joins TRBV5-1 to TRBJ1-2; TRBD1 is a possible D gene (6 bases). Germline CDR1 and CDR2: SGHRS and YFSETQ. V lost 3 bases and J 3 bases, leaving 18 bases between the germline ends. The CDR3 consists of 16 residues. The CDR3 sequence is CASSSTMDSAYYGYTF. The CDR3, as DNA: TGCGCCAGCAGCTCGACCATGGACAGCGCCTACTATGGCTACACCTTC.

The chain combines TRBV7-6 with TRBJ2-3; 9 bases align to TRBD2. This CDR3 is 16 amino acids long. The junction had 3 bases not matched to a gene; V was cut back by 2 bases and J by 0 bases. The germline V gene has CDR1 SGHVS and CDR2 FNYEAQ. The CDR3 sequence: CASSLMTSGSTDTQYF. The CDR3 nucleotides read TGTGCCAGCAGCTTAATGACTAGCGGCAGCACAGATACGCAGTATTTT. The variable domain in full, completed from reference TRBV7-6 and TRBJ2-3, reads GAGVSQSPRYKVTKRGQDVALRCDPISGHVSLYWYRQALGQGPEFLTYFNYEAQQDKSGLPNDRFSAERPEGSISTLTIQRTEQRDSAMYRCASSLMTSGSTDTQYFGPGTRLTVL.

This chain uses TRBV7-2 with TRBJ1-3; D is unresolved. The V gene's germline CDR1 is SGHTA and CDR2 FQGNSA. V gave up 4 bases and J gave up 0 bases, with 13 bases separating them. The CDR3 consists of 16 residues. The CDR3 sequence: CASSSHAASSGNTIYF. CDR3 coding DNA: TGTGCCAGCAGCTCCCATGCGGCGAGCTCTGGAAACACCATATATTTT.

Points on this clone: The sample contains more than one DNA sequence encoding this CDR3. The gene calls are TRBV7-2 and TRBJ2-3; D may be TRBD2 (5 bases). The V gene's germline CDR1 is SGHTA and CDR2 FQGNSA. The CDR3 has 13 residues. Trimming took 1 base from V and 5 from J, leaving 7 bases between them. The CDR3 DNA reads as TGTGCCAGCAGCTTAGGTGAGGGAGATACGCAGTATTTT. Encoded protein: CASSLGEGDTQYF.

This chain links TRBV18 with TRBJ2-7, with 8 bases identical to TRBD1. The CDR3 length is 15 residues. Germline assignment: CDR1 KGHSH and CDR2 LQKENI. J lost 5 bases, V lost 1 base, and 7 bases had no gene match. CDR3 region: CASSPLRAGGHEQYF. In nucleotides, the CDR3 is TGTGCCAGCTCACCACTAAGGGCAGGGGGCCACGAGCAGTACTTC.

V gene TRBV18 combines with J gene TRBJ1-4; 8 nucleotides match TRBD1. The V gene end was trimmed by 4 bases and the J gene end by 8 bases; junction bases not matched to a gene: 3. Germline V gene sequence: CDR1 KGHSH, CDR2 LQKENI. This CDR3 contains 13 residues. CDR3 sequence reads: CASSRRTGEKLFF. CDR3 DNA: TGTGCCAGCTCACGAAGGACAGGGGAAAAACTGTTTTTT. The full variable domain, completed using reference TRBV18 and TRBJ1-4, is NAGVMQNPRHLVRRRGQEARLRCSPMKGHSHVYWYRQLPEEGLKFMVYLQKENIIDESGMPKERFSAEFPKEGPSILRIQQVVRGDSAAYFCASSRRTGEKLFFGSGTQLSVL.

V usage is TRBV5-5 and J usage is TRBJ1-2; the match to TRBD1 covers 8 bases. The CDR3 contains 14 residues. Germline CDR1 is SGHKS and CDR2 is YYEKEE (reference sequence). The J segment lost 4 bases and the V segment lost 2 bases, leaving 4 bases of the junction unmatched. CDR3 in DNA: TGTGCCAGCAGCTTAGGACAGGGACTCTATGGCTACACCTTC. Residues: CASSLGQGLYGYTF. Combining the CDR3 with reference TRBV5-5 and TRBJ1-2 gives the whole variable domain DAGVTQSPTHLIKTRGQQVTLRCSPISGHKSVSWYQQVLGQGPQFIFQYYEKEERGRGNFPDRFSARQFPNYSSELNVNALLLGDSALYLCASSLGQGLYGYTFGSGTRLTVV.

J is TRBJ2-5 and V is TRBV7-2, with TRBD2 identical over 15 bases. Unmatched junction bases numbered 4, after V lost 2 bases and J lost 3 bases. The CDR3 runs to 17 residues. Germline CDR1 is SGHTA and CDR2 is FQGNSA. The CDR3 DNA reads as TGTGCCAGCAGCTTATCAGGGACTAGCGGGGGGAAAGAGACCCAGTACTTC. This gives the protein CASSLSGTSGGKETQYF.

The V gene is TRBV7-2, the J gene TRBJ1-2; TRBD1 might be the D (6 bases). This CDR3 comprises 19 residues. Germline V gene sequence: CDR1 SGHTA, CDR2 FQGNSA. V was pared by 4 bases and J by 4 bases, with 28 bases between. CDR3 protein: CASSSTIAGAMERAYGYTF. The CDR3 DNA is TGTGCCAGCAGCTCCACCATTGCAGGGGCGATGGAGAGGGCCTATGGCTACACCTTC.

The table lists this clone with a few counts. The chain carries TRBV6-6 and TRBJ1-5, with TRBD1 matching over 7 bases. The germline gives CDR1 MNHNY, CDR2 SVGAGI (reference sequence). This CDR3 is built from 15 residues. The trim removed 2 bases at V and 2 bases at J, leaving 3 bases unmatched. The CDR3 coding sequence is TGTGCCAGCAGTTACACGGGACAGCGCAATCAGCCCCAGCATTTT. Protein product: CASSYTGQRNQPQHF.

This clone was observed a few times. J is TRBJ1-6 and V is TRBV5-5; D gene ambiguous. Trimming removed 2 bases at V and 8 bases at J, with 8 bases between. Germline assignment: CDR1 SGHKS and CDR2 YYEKEE (reference sequence). This CDR3 comprises 13 residues. The CDR3 nucleotides are TGTGCCAGCAGCTTAACAACAGATTCACCCCTCCACTTT. It encodes CASSLTTDSPLHF.

The chain employs TRBV2 and TRBJ1-2; 7 nucleotides agree with TRBD1. V lost 6 bases to trimming and J lost 13 bases; unmatched junction nucleotides: 11. The germline V gene encodes CDR1 SNHLY and CDR2 FYNNEI. CDR3 length: 12 residues. The CDR3 DNA sequence: TGTGCCAGCAGCCACCGGGACAGTCGATTCACCTTC. It specifies CASSHRDSRFTF.

The rearrangement joins TRBV7-9 to TRBJ2-5, with a weak D call TRBD1 (5 bases). This CDR3 is built from 19 residues. V was clipped by 0 bases and J by 1 base, with 21 bases between them. In germline, CDR1 is SEHNR, CDR2 FQNEAQ (reference sequence). The CDR3 DNA reads TGTGCCAGCAGCTTAGCGCTTGTGGTTTGGGGCAGGGCCCAAGAGACCCAGTACTTC. This codes for CASSLALVVWGRAQETQYF. Supplemented by reference TRBV7-9 and TRBJ2-5, the full variable domain reads DTGVSQNPRHKITKRGQNVTFRCDPISEHNRLYWYRQTLGQGPEFLTYFQNEAQLEKSRLLSDRFSAERPKGSFSTLEIQRTEQGDSAMYLCASSLALVVWGRAQETQYFGPGTRLLVL.

This clone appeared a few times. In DNA form, the CDR3 reads TGCGCCAGCAGCCAAGGACAGGCGTCCTACTACGAGCAGTACTTC. It translates to CASSQGQASYYEQYF. The J gene is TRBJ2-7, the V gene TRBV4-3; a weak D match, TRBD1 (6 bases). CDR3 length: 15 residues. Germline values: CDR1 LGHNA, CDR2 YSLEER. The V end lost 1 base, the J end lost 3 bases, and 13 bases lay between the germline ends.

The V gene is TRBV4-3, the J gene TRBJ1-1; 7 bases match TRBD1. CDR1 is LGHNA and CDR2 is YSLEER in the germline V gene. The CDR3 is 14 residues long. With 0 bases clipped from V and 5 bases from J, the junction kept 3 bases outside the gene matches. This CDR3 reads CASSQDQGETEAFF. CDR3 bases: TGCGCCAGCAGCCAAGATCAGGGGGAAACTGAAGCTTTCTTT.

The V and J genes are TRBV6-4 and TRBJ2-2, with D perhaps TRBD1 (6 bases). The V and J ends lost 4 bases and 5 bases respectively, with 14 bases between them. The CDR3 runs 15 residues. Germline lookup yields CDR1 MRHNA and CDR2 SNTAGT. CDR3 amino acids: CASSAGDISTGELFF. The CDR3 nucleotides are TGTGCCAGCAGTGCAGGGGACATTTCTACCGGGGAGCTGTTTTTT.

The rearrangement joins TRBV6-1 to TRBJ2-5; D may be TRBD2 (5 bases). The CDR3 is made up of 13 amino acids. Trimming removed 1 base at V and 14 bases at J, with 17 bases between. Germline CDR1 and CDR2: MNHNS and SASEGT. The CDR3 region has the DNA TGTGCCAGCAGTGAAGTCCGGGATTCTGAGCACTACTTC. Translation gives CASSEVRDSEHYF.

The V gene is TRBV5-1, the J gene TRBJ1-1; TRBD1 aligns across 7 bases. Germline CDR1 reads SGHRS; CDR2 reads YFSETQ. V shed 4 bases and J 0 bases; nucleotides not matched to a gene: 6. The CDR3 extends over 15 amino acids. The CDR3 DNA follows: TGCGCCAGCAGCGGAAGGGGGCGCATGAACACTGAAGCTTTCTTT. It encodes CASSGRGRMNTEAFF.

This chain links TRBV11-3 with TRBJ1-2; D not certain. CDR3 length equals 14 residues. Germline-derived CDR1 and CDR2 are SGHNT and YENEEA. V lost 2 bases to trimming and J lost 2 bases, with 9 bases between them. CDR3 in amino acids: CASSLSQANYGYTF. CDR3 DNA: TGTGCCAGCAGCTTATCGCAGGCCAACTATGGCTACACCTTC.

The chain recombines TRBV5-4 with TRBJ2-7; 15 positions match TRBD2. The CDR3 covers 14 residues. After removal of 2 bases from V and 9 bases from J, the junction contained 3 bases not matched to a gene. Germline lookup yields CDR1 SGHNT and CDR2 YYREEE (reference sequence). The CDR3 spells CASSFWTSGGVQYF. The CDR3 DNA sequence: TGTGCCAGCAGCTTCTGGACTAGCGGGGGGGTGCAGTACTTC.